Below are 11 T cell receptor beta chains sequenced from a single sample in a study of CD8 T cells in ankylosing spondylitis. TCRdb redid the calling of the 5' RACE reads with MiXCR, one entry per CDR3 protein. The sample carries approximately 340,000 distinct CDR3 sequences, roughly 14% recorded once. The sample consisted of blood, either unsorted or a sorted T cell fraction (not recorded which). The receptors were sampled from a male donor with ankylosing spondylitis or in good health (not recorded which).

This CDR3 is CASSQPTSGGPNEQFF. The CDR3, as DNA: TGTGCCAGCAGCCAGCCCACTAGCGGGGGGCCCAATGAGCAGTTCTTC. The rearrangement links TRBV3-1 to TRBJ2-1; 12 bases are shared with TRBD2. With 3 bases clipped from V and 6 bases from J, the junction kept 6 bases outside the gene matches. Germline loops: CDR1 LGHDT, CDR2 YNNKEL (reference sequence). The CDR3 consists of 16 residues.

The rearrangement uses TRBV7-2 and TRBJ2-6, with D unclear. The germline V gene has CDR1 SGHTA and CDR2 FQGNSA. There are 17 residues in the CDR3. V gave up 5 bases and J gave up 0 bases, with 14 bases separating them. The CDR3 coding sequence is TGTGCCAGCAGCCGCGTTCCTCAGAGCTCTGGGGCCAACGTCCTGACTTTC. Its protein product is CASSRVPQSSGANVLTF. The full variable domain, with the rest looked up from reference TRBV7-2 and TRBJ2-6, is GAGVSQSPSNKVTEKGKDVELRCDPISGHTALYWYRQSLGQGLEFLIYFQGNSAPDKSGLPSDRFSAERTGGSVSTLTIQRTQQEDSAVYLCASSRVPQSSGANVLTFGAGSRLTVL.

The chain carries TRBV6-1 and TRBJ2-7, with 10 positions matching TRBD1. Germline assignment: CDR1 MNHNS and CDR2 SASEGT. This CDR3 comprises 17 residues. V was pared by 5 bases and J by 0 bases, with 10 bases of the junction left unmatched. The CDR3 loop reads CASSRAGTGALSYEQYF. The CDR3, as DNA: TGTGCCAGCAGTCGAGCCGGGACAGGGGCGCTCTCCTACGAGCAGTACTTC.

This clonotype has only a few counts. V is TRBV27 and J is TRBJ1-2; D call uncertain. Trimming took 6 bases from V and 10 from J, leaving 15 bases between them. CDR1 and CDR2 (germline): MNHEY, SMNVEV (reference sequence). The CDR3 sequence is 12 residues long. The CDR3 DNA reads as TGTGCCAGCAGAGGGCCAGGCTCTTCCTACACCTTC. Amino acids: CASRGPGSSYTF.

V usage is TRBV20-1 and J usage is TRBJ1-2; D is undetermined. CDR3 length: 14 residues. Germline V CDR1 and CDR2: DFQATT, SNEGSKA (reference sequence). Trimming removed 0 bases from V and 1 base from J, with 9 bases in between. The chain's CDR3 is CSAREHEFNYGYTF. DNA of the CDR3: TGCAGTGCTAGAGAACACGAATTTAACTATGGCTACACCTTC.

This clonotype occurred a few times. V is TRBV20-1 and J is TRBJ2-1; 10 bases are a match to TRBD2. Unmatched junction bases numbered 13, after V lost 0 bases and J lost 8 bases. Germline V lookup: CDR1 DFQATT, CDR2 SNEGSKA (reference sequence). CDR3 length: 17 amino acids. Written as DNA, the CDR3 is TGCAGTGCTAGAGATGGGAGCCAGCGGGAGGGAGGCGATGAGCAGTTCTTC. This sequence encodes CSARDGSQREGGDEQFF.

The chain uses TRBV10-2 and TRBJ2-5; the D gene could be TRBD1 or TRBD2 (6 bases each). The CDR3 extends over 13 amino acids. Trimming cost V 10 bases and J 3 bases, with 15 bases left between them. CDR1 and CDR2 from the germline V gene are WSHSY and SAAADI. This CDR3 is CATPEGEEETQYF. DNA for the CDR3: TGCGCCACCCCCGAGGGGGAGGAAGAGACCCAGTACTTC.

This clonotype was recorded only once. CDR3 coding DNA: TGTGCCAGCAGTGAAGCGCTAGCTCAGGGGGCAGACGAGCAGTACTTC. Its protein is CASSEALAQGADEQYF. The V call is TRBV6-1, the J call TRBJ2-7; 8 bases agree with TRBD1. This CDR3 contains 16 residues. Germline V gene data show CDR1 as MNHNS and CDR2 as SASEGT. Trimming removed 0 bases from V and 5 bases from J; junction bases left unmatched: 9.

In its sample, this clonotype was seen a few times. This chain connects TRBV5-6 to TRBJ1-2; maybe TRBD1 (6 bases). The length of the CDR3 is 15 residues. Germline CDR1 reads SGHDT; CDR2 reads YYEEEE. V dropped 1 base and J dropped 7 bases, with 17 bases sitting between them. CDR3 nucleotides: TGTGCCAGCAGCTTGTTTTCAGCGGGAGGGGGTGGCTACACCTTC. This translates into CASSLFSAGGGGYTF.

This clonotype has more than one count but fewer than ten. This chain connects TRBV6-5 to TRBJ1-1; 7 bases agree with TRBD1. V lost 2 bases and J lost 5; bases outside the gene matches: 8. Germline V CDR1 and CDR2: MNHEY, SVGAGI. This CDR3 comprises 15 residues. Here the CDR3 reads CASSYVRGGRTEAFF. The CDR3 nucleotides are TGTGCCAGCAGTTACGTGAGAGGGGGCCGGACTGAAGCTTTCTTT.

This sequence joins TRBV12-3 or TRBV12-4 and TRBJ2-7, with 9 positions matching TRBD1. The CDR3 runs 14 residues. V was clipped by 7 bases and J by 0 bases; unmatched bases: 4. This chain's CDR3 is CASTGTGFSYEQYF. CDR3 coding DNA: TGTGCCAGCACCGGGACAGGGTTCTCCTACGAGCAGTACTTC.